The 22 T cell receptor beta chains below all came from one sample that was sequenced in a study of blood T cell repertoires in COVID-19. The method was immunoSEQ multiplex PCR; TCRdb's version includes in-frame clones alone and lacks a portion of them. The data show fewer than 150,000 clones, with around 85% seen just once and approximately 5% held by the top ten. The sample consisted of peripheral blood. Source of these receptors: a woman aged 55-69 years with COVID-19, enrolled during active disease.

V usage is TRBV7-2 and J usage is TRBJ1-4, with D unresolved. Germline CDR1 reads SGHTA; CDR2 reads FQGNSA. This CDR3 comprises 14 residues. Trimming took 2 bases from V and 7 from J, leaving 11 bases between them. The CDR3 protein is CASSLSVEREKLFF. Here the CDR3 DNA reads TGTGCCAGCAGCTTATCGGTAGAACGTGAAAAACTGTTTTTT.

A few counts support this clone. The chain links TRBV7-9 to TRBJ1-1; D unresolved. The CDR3 has 13 residues. Germline V gene sequence: CDR1 SEHNR, CDR2 FQNEAQ (reference sequence). Trimming took 8 bases from V and 0 from J, leaving 10 bases between them. Written as DNA, the CDR3 is TGTGCCAGCCTCAGTCCGATGAACACTGAAGCTTTCTTT. Translation: CASLSPMNTEAFF.

The chain has TRBV18 and TRBJ1-1; D ambiguous. This CDR3 comprises 14 residues. The germline V and J ends were trimmed by 1 base and 4 bases, with 10 bases remaining between them. The germline V gene has CDR1 KGHSH and CDR2 LQKENI. The CDR3 coding sequence is TGTGCCAGCTCACCACGACGGGAAGTCACTGAAGCTTTCTTT. Its translation is CASSPRREVTEAFF. The whole variable domain, remainder taken from reference TRBV18 and TRBJ1-1, is NAGVMQNPRHLVRRRGQEARLRCSPMKGHSHVYWYRQLPEEGLKFMVYLQKENIIDESGMPKERFSAEFPKEGPSILRIQQVVRGDSAAYFCASSPRREVTEAFFGQGTRLTVV.

The chain uses TRBV18 and TRBJ2-7; D is perhaps TRBD1 (5 bases). The germline V gene encodes CDR1 KGHSH and CDR2 LQKENI. Trimming took 0 bases from V and 7 from J, leaving 13 bases between them. The CDR3 loop spans 14 amino acids. CDR3 bases: TGTGCCAGCTCACCACCCCCAGGGCTGGGGGAGCAGTACTTC. Residues: CASSPPPGLGEQYF.

The chain joins TRBV9 to TRBJ2-2, with 9 bases matching TRBD2. Germline V gene lookup returns CDR1 SGDLS and CDR2 YYNGEE. The CDR3 has 18 amino acids. With 4 bases clipped from V and 3 bases from J, the junction kept 13 bases outside the gene matches. The CDR3 DNA reads TGTGCCAGCAGCCCCAGGGGCGGGGGGGCCTTGGACACCGGGGAGCTGTTTTTT. This translates into CASSPRGGGALDTGELFF. Full variable domain (rest looked up from reference TRBV9 and TRBJ2-2): DSGVTQTPKHLITATGQRVTLRCSPRSGDLSVYWYQQSLDQGLQFLIQYYNGEERAKGNILERFSAQQFPDLHSELNLSSLELGDSALYFCASSPRGGGALDTGELFFGEGSRLTVL.

The sample holds one count of this clone. The chain is built from TRBV21-1 and TRBJ1-1; TRBD1, the table's D call, lacks a check against the DNA. TRBV21-1 counts as a pseudogene. This CDR3 comprises 15 residues. The CDR3 is CASSKSPRCHAEAFF. CDR3 DNA: TGTGCCAGCAGCAAATCCCCCAGGTGTCACGCTGAAGCTTTCTTT.

The chain couples TRBV6-5 to TRBJ1-3; D is perhaps TRBD1 (6 bases). CDR3 size: 15 residues. V shed 4 bases and J shed 2 bases, with 12 bases lying between them. Germline CDR1 reads MNHEY; CDR2 reads SVGAGI. The CDR3 loop is CASSLGGRPGNTIYF. The CDR3 DNA reads TGTGCCAGCAGTTTGGGGGGGCGACCTGGAAACACCATATATTTT.

J is TRBJ2-7 and V is TRBV4-1, with D tentatively TRBD2 (5 bases). With 3 bases removed from V and 8 bases from J, the gap between germline ends came to 20 bases. The CDR3 is made up of 15 amino acids. Germline CDR1 MGHRA, CDR2 YSYEKL. The CDR3 reads CASSQYQREGIKQYF. CDR3 DNA sequence: TGCGCCAGCAGCCAGTACCAACGAGAGGGTATCAAGCAGTACTTC.

The chain joins TRBV19 to TRBJ1-1, with TRBD1 identical over 8 bases. There are 14 residues in the CDR3. Germline CDR1 reads LNHDA; CDR2 reads SQIVND (reference sequence). Germline trimming cut 3 bases from V and 1 base from J; bases unmatched to any gene: 1. CDR3 in DNA: TGTGCCAGTAGTATCGGGACAGGGAACACTGAAGCTTTCTTT. This encodes CASSIGTGNTEAFF.

On this clone itself: The junction and the germline gene differ at one end; a read error may be behind it. The rearrangement joins TRBV7-7 to TRBJ1-1, with 9 bases aligning to TRBD1. The germline gives CDR1 SSHAT, CDR2 FNYEAQ (reference sequence). The CDR3 extends over 15 amino acids. CDR3 region: CASSLFGQGPFEAFF. CDR3 DNA: TGTGCTAGCAGCTTGTTTGGACAGGGGCCGTTTGAAGCTTTCTTT. The full variable domain, completed using reference TRBV7-7 and TRBJ1-1, is GAGVSQSPRYKVTKRGQDVTLRCDPISSHATLYWYQQALGQGPEFLTYFNYEAQPDKSGLPSDRFSAERPEGSISTLTIQRTEQRDSAMYRCASSLFGQGPFEAFFGQGTRLTVV.

The rearrangement links TRBV5-1 to TRBJ2-5; 9 bases map to TRBD1. With V trimmed by 4 bases and J by 5 bases, 9 bases remained unmatched. CDR1 is SGHRS and CDR2 is YFSETQ in the germline V gene. The CDR3 sequence is 15 residues long. The CDR3: CASSTGQGRVETQYF. The CDR3 bases are TGCGCCAGCAGCACGGGACAGGGTAGGGTGGAGACCCAGTACTTC.

The chain has TRBV9 and TRBJ2-1, with 11 bases lining up with TRBD2. The germline V gene encodes CDR1 SGDLS and CDR2 YYNGEE. The CDR3 length is 19 residues. Trimming cost V 0 bases and J 0 bases; bases outside gene matches: 8. The CDR3 protein is CASSVEGSGGASSYNEQFF. The CDR3 region has the DNA TGTGCCAGCAGCGTAGAAGGTAGCGGGGGGGCGAGCTCCTACAATGAGCAGTTCTTC.

The count of this clone is one. CDR3 sequence (DNA): TGTGCCAGCAGCGCCCAAGATCTCAGCCGGGGGGCGGGCACCGGGGAGCTGTTTTTT. It codes for CASSAQDLSRGAGTGELFF. This chain connects TRBV9 to TRBJ2-2; the D gene is possibly TRBD2 (7 bases). From germline, CDR1 is SGDLS and CDR2 YYNGEE. This CDR3 has 19 amino acids. V lost 3 bases and J lost 4, with 25 bases in between.

CDR3 protein: CASSKEGVRYEQYF. The DNA of the CDR3 is TGTGCCAGCAGCAAAGAGGGGGTCCGGTACGAGCAGTACTTC. V and J are TRBV21-1 and TRBJ2-7; whether TRBD1, the table's D call, matches the DNA was not checked. TRBV21-1 is labeled a pseudogene. This CDR3 has 14 amino acids.

There are a few counts of this clone. V and J are TRBV6-5 and TRBJ1-1, with D unresolved. The V end lost 2 bases, the J end lost 0 bases, and 7 bases lay between the germline ends. The CDR3 has 14 amino acids. Germline V CDR1 and CDR2: MNHEY, SVGAGI. CDR3 residues: CASSYTVLNTEAFF. The CDR3 DNA is TGTGCCAGCAGTTACACGGTTCTGAACACTGAAGCTTTCTTT.

The chain recombines TRBV5-1 with TRBJ1-6, with a tentative D call TRBD1 (5 bases). The CDR3 is made up of 14 amino acids. The ends were cut back, 1 base at V and 10 bases at J, with 12 bases in the middle. From germline, CDR1 is SGHRS and CDR2 YFSETQ. This chain's CDR3 is CASSLPGSGSPLHF. CDR3 sequence (DNA): TGCGCCAGCAGCTTGCCAGGGTCCGGGTCACCCCTCCACTTT.

V and J are TRBV2 and TRBJ2-5; possible D gene TRBD2, 6 bases. From germline, CDR1 is SNHLY and CDR2 FYNNEI. The CDR3 totals 14 residues. The germline V and J ends were trimmed by 6 bases and 1 base, with 12 bases remaining between them. DNA for the CDR3: TGTGCCAGCAGCGGGACTGGCGCCCAAGAGACCCAGTACTTC. This codes for CASSGTGAQETQYF.

The V call is TRBV19, the J call TRBJ2-2; possibly TRBD2 for D (5 bases). In germline, CDR1 is LNHDA, CDR2 SQIVND (reference sequence). The germline V and J ends were trimmed by 2 bases and 1 base, with 8 bases remaining between them. The CDR3 length is 15 residues. The CDR3 DNA reads TGTGCCAGTAGTATACAGGCGGGGAACACCGGGGAGCTGTTTTTT. It is translated as CASSIQAGNTGELFF.

The V call is TRBV6-5, the J call TRBJ2-2; D is ambiguous. V gave up 0 bases and J gave up 6 bases, with 14 bases separating them. Germline assignment: CDR1 MNHEY and CDR2 SVGAGI. The CDR3 loop spans 16 amino acids. CDR3 region: CASSYSISAASGELFF. The CDR3 bases are TGTGCCAGCAGTTACTCGATTTCCGCGGCTTCCGGGGAGCTGTTTTTT.

This clone appeared a few times. The chain couples TRBV4-1 to TRBJ1-5, with 9 nucleotides matching TRBD1. Germline-derived CDR1 and CDR2 are MGHRA and YSYEKL. The CDR3 is 15 residues long. The ends lost 5 bases at V and 5 bases at J; junction bases unmatched: 7. DNA of the CDR3: TGCGCCAGCAGCTCGGGACAGGGAGATTATCAGCCCCAGCATTTT. Translation gives CASSSGQGDYQPQHF.

The V gene is TRBV18, the J gene TRBJ2-7; 9 nucleotides line up with TRBD1. V gave up 8 bases and J gave up 4 bases; unmatched junction bases: 6. The V gene's germline CDR1 is KGHSH and CDR2 LQKENI. This CDR3 has 13 residues. As DNA, the CDR3 is TGTGCCAGCACGGGACAGGGAAATTACGAGCAGTACTTC. Its protein product is CASTGQGNYEQYF. Filled out from reference TRBV18 and TRBJ2-7, the complete variable domain reads NAGVMQNPRHLVRRRGQEARLRCSPMKGHSHVYWYRQLPEEGLKFMVYLQKENIIDESGMPKERFSAEFPKEGPSILRIQQVVRGDSAAYFCASTGQGNYEQYFGPGTRLTVT.

CDR3 loop: CASSSNQGWSGAFF. The CDR3 DNA sequence: TGTGCCAGCAGCTCGAACCAGGGTTGGAGTGGAGCTTTCTTT. This chain links TRBV11-2 with TRBJ1-1; D may be TRBD1 (5 bases). The CDR3 runs to 14 residues. Germline CDR1 SGHAT, CDR2 FQNNGV. V was shortened by 4 bases and J by 10 bases, with 19 bases between the two germline ends.